Following are 2 T cell receptor beta chains from one sample sequenced in a study of T cells after yellow fever vaccination. TCRdb itself ran the 5' RACE reads through MiXCR, one entry per CDR3 protein. Of around 600,000 distinct CDR3 sequences in the sample, 12% were seen once. The sequences come from PBMCs, collected on the day of the yellow fever booster vaccination. These receptors originate from a man younger than 40 who received the YFV17D yellow fever vaccine.

This clonotype was observed a handful of times. V usage is TRBV20-1 and J usage is TRBJ2-1; weak D call: TRBD1 (5 bases). Looked up from germline, CDR1 is DFQATT and CDR2 is SNEGSKA (reference sequence). V was pared by 1 base and J by 5 bases, with 9 bases between. The CDR3 totals 13 residues. The CDR3 sequence: CSARVPGNNEQFF. CDR3 nucleotide sequence: TGCAGTGCTAGAGTGCCAGGGAACAATGAGCAGTTCTTC.

The CDR3: CSAYPTGGKTDTQYF. DNA for the CDR3: TGCAGTGCTTACCCGACAGGGGGAAAAACAGATACGCAGTATTTT. The chain combines TRBV20-1 with TRBJ2-3, with 9 bases aligning to TRBD1. From germline, CDR1 is DFQATT and CDR2 SNEGSKA (reference sequence). The trim removed 5 bases at V and 3 bases at J, leaving 9 bases unmatched. CDR3 size: 15 residues.